This TCR beta chain was sequenced in a study of shared clonotypes between healthy human individuals. This table comes from immunoSEQ multiplex PCR, and its TCRdb copy is limited to in-frame clones, with some not included. The data hold over 2 million clones, with 95% observed a single time. Germline V CDR1 and CDR2: SGHRS, YFSETQ. V was shortened by 4 bases and J by 3 bases, with 13 bases between the two germline ends. The CDR3 consists of 14 residues. This rearrangement joins TRBV5-1 to TRBJ1-2, with no clear D. The source material was naive CD4+ T cells sorted from blood. Subset described: CD45RA+ positively selected. This sequence was found in a man between 18 and 29 years old in good health. The CDR3 bases are TGCGCCAGCAGCCGATCGGACCGAGACTATGGCTACACCTTC. Translation: CASSRSDRDYGYTF.